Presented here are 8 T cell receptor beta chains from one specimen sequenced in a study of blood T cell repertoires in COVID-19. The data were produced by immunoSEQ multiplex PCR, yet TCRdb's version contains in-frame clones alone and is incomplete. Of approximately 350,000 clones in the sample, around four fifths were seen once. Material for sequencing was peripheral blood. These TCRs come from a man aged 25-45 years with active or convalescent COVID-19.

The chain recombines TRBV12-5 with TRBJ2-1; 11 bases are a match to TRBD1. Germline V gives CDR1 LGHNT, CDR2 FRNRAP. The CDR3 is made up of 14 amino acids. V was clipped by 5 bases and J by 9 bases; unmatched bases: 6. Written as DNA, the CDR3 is TGTGCTAGTGGTACGGGACAGGGGGTCGGTGAGCAGTTCTTC. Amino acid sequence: CASGTGQGVGEQFF. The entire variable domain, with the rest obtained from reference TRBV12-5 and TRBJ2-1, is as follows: DARVTQTPRHKVTEMGQEVTMRCQPILGHNTVFWYRQTMMQGLELLAYFRNRAPLDDSGMPKDRFSAEMPDATLATLKIQPSEPRDSAVYFCASGTGQGVGEQFFGPGTRLTVL.

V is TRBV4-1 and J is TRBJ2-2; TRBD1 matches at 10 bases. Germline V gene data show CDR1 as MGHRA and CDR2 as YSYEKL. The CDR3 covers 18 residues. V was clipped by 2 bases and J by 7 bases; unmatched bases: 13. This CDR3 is CASSQPIRQGARGGELFF. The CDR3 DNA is TGCGCCAGCAGCCAACCAATTCGACAGGGGGCGCGGGGCGGGGAGCTGTTTTTT.

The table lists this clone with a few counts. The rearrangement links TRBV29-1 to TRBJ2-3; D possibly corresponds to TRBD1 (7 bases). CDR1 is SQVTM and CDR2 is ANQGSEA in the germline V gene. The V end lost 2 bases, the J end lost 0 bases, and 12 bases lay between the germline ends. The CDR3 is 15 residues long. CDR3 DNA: TGCAGCGTTGAACCCAGGGGGGACAGCACAGATACGCAGTATTTT. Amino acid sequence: CSVEPRGDSTDTQYF.

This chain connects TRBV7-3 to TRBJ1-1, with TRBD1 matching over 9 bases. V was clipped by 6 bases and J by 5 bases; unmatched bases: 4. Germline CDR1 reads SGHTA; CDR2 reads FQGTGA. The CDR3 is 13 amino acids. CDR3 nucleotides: TGTGCCAGCAGGCCGACAGGGGGGACTGAAGCTTTCTTT. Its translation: CASRPTGGTEAFF.

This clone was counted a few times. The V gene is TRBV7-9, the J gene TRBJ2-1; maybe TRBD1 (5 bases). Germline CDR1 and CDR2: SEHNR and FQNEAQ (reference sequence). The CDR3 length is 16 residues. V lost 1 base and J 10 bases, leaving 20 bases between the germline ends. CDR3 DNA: TGTGCCAGCAGCTTAGAAGTTGGTCGTCCAGGGCGCGAGCAGTTCTTC. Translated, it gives CASSLEVGRPGREQFF. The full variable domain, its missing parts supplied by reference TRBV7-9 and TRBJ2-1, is DTGVSQNPRHKITKRGQNVTFRCDPISEHNRLYWYRQTLGQGPEFLTYFQNEAQLEKSRLLSDRFSAERPKGSFSTLEIQRTEQGDSAMYLCASSLEVGRPGREQFFGPGTRLTVL.

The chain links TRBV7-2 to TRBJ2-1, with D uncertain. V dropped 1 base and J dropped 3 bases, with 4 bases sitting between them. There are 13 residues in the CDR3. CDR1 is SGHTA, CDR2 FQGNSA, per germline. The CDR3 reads CASSLDSYNEQFF. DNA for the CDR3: TGTGCCAGCAGCTTAGACAGCTACAATGAGCAGTTCTTC.

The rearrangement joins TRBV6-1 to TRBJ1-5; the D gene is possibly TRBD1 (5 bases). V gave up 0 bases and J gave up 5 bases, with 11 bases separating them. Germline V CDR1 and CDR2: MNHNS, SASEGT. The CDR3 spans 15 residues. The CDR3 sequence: CASSEAGGTYQPQHF. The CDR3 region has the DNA TGTGCCAGCAGTGAAGCCGGGGGGACCTATCAGCCCCAGCATTTT.

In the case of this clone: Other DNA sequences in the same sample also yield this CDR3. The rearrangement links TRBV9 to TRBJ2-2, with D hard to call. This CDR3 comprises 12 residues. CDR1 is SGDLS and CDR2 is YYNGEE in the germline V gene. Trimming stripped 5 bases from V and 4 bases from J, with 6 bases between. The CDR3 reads CASSRGTGELFF. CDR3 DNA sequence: TGTGCCAGCAGTCGAGGCACCGGGGAGCTGTTTTTT.